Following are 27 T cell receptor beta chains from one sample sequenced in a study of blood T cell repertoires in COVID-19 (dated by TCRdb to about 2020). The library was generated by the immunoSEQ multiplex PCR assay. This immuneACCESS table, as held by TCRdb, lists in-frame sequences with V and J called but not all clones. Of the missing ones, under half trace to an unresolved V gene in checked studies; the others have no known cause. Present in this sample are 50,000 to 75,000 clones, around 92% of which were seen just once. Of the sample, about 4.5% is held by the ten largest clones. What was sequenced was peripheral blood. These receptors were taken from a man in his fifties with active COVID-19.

The CDR3 is CATSDTDFYEQYF. CDR3 in DNA: TGTGCCACCAGTGATACGGACTTCTACGAGCAGTACTTC. This chain joins TRBV24-1 and TRBJ2-7; tentatively, D is TRBD2 (5 bases). Looked up from germline, CDR1 is KGHDR and CDR2 is SFDVKD. The CDR3 consists of 13 residues. Trimming left V 3 bases short and J 3 bases short, with 8 bases between.

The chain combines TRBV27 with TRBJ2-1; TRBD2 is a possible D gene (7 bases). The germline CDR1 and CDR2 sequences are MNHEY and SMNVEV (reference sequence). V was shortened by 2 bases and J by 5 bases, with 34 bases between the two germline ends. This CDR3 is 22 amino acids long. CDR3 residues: CASSLEDPGLGWGGGPNNEQFF. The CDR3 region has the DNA TGTGCCAGCAGTTTAGAGGACCCGGGACTGGGGTGGGGAGGGGGGCCCAACAATGAGCAGTTCTTC.

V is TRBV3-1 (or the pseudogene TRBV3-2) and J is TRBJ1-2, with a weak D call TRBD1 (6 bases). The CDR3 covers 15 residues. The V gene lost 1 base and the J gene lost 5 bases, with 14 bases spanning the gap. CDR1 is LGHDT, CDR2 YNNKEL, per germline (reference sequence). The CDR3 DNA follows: TGTGCCAGCAGCCAAGCCCGGACAGAACGATATGGCTACACCTTC. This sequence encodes CASSQARTERYGYTF.

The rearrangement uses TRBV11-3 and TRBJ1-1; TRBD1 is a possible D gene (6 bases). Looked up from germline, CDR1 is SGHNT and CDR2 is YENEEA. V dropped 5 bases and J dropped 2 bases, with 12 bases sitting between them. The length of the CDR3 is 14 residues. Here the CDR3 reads CASSPRGRNTEAFF. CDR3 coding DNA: TGTGCCAGCAGCCCTAGGGGGAGAAACACTGAAGCTTTCTTT.

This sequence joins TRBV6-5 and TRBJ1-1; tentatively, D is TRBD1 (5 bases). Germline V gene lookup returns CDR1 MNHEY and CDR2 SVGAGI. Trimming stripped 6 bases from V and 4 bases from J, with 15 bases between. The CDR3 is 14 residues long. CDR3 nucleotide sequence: TGTGCCAGCAGGCAAAAACGGAGGGGCACTGAAGCTTTCTTT. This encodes CASRQKRRGTEAFF.

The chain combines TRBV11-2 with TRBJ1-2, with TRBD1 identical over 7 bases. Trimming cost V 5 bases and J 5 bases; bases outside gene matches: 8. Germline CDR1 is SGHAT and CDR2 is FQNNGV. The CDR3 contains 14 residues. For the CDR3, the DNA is TGTGCCAGCAGCCGGGGGACAGCCAAGTATGGCTACACCTTC. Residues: CASSRGTAKYGYTF.

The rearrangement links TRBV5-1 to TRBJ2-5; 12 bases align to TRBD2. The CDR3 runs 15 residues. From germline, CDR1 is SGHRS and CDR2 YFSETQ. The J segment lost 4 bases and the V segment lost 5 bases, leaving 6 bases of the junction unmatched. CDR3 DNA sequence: TGCGCCAGCAGAACAACTAGCGGGGGGACAGAGACCCAGTACTTC. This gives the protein CASRTTSGGTETQYF.

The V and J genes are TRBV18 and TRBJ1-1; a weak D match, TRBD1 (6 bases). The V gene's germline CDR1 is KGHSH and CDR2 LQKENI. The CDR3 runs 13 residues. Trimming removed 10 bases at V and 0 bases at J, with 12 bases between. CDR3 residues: CATRGGLNTEAFF. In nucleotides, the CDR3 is TGTGCCACACGAGGGGGTTTGAACACTGAAGCTTTCTTT.

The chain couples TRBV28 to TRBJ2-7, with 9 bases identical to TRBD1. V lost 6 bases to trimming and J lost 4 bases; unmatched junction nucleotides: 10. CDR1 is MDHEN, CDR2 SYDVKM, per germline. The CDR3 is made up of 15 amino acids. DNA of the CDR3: TGTGCCAGCAGGTGGGGACAGGGTGGGAGGTACGAGCAGTACTTC. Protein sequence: CASRWGQGGRYEQYF.

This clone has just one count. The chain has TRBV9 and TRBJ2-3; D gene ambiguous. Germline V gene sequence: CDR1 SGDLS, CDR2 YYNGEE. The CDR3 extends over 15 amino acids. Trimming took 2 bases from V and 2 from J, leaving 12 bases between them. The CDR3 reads CASSVTPRHTDTQYF. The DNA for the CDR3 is TGTGCCAGCAGCGTCACTCCTCGACACACAGATACGCAGTATTTT.

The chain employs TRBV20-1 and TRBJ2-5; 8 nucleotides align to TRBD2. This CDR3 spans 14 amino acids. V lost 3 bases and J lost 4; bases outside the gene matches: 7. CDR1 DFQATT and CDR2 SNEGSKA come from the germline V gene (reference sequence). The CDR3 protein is CSASSGGSSETQYF. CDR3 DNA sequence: TGCAGTGCTAGTTCGGGGGGGAGTTCAGAGACCCAGTACTTC.

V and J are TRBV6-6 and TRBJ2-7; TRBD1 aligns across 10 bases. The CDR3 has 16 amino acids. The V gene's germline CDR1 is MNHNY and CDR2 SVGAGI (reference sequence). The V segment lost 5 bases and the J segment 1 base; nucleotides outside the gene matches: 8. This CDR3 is CASSNTGTGASYEQYF. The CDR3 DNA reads TGTGCCAGCAGTAACACCGGGACAGGGGCGTCCTACGAGCAGTACTTC.

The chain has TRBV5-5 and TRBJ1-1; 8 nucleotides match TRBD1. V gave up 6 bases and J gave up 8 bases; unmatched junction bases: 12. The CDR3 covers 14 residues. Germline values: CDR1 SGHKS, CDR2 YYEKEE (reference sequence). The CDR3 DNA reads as TGTGCCAGCACACTCAGGGGGCGAAAGGAGGAAGCTTTCTTT. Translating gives CASTLRGRKEEAFF.

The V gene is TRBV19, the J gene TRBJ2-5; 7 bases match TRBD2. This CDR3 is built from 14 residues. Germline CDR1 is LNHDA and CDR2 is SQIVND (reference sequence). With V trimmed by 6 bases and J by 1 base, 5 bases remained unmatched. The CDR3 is CASSLSGVQETQYF. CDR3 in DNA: TGTGCCAGTAGCTTAAGCGGGGTCCAAGAGACCCAGTACTTC.

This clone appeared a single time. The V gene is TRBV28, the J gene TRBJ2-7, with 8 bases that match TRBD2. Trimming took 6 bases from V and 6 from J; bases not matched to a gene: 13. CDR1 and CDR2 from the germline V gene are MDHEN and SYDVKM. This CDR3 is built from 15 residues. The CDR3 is CASSPGSLSGAEQYF. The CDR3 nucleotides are TGTGCCAGCAGCCCTGGCTCCCTTAGCGGGGCCGAGCAGTACTTC.

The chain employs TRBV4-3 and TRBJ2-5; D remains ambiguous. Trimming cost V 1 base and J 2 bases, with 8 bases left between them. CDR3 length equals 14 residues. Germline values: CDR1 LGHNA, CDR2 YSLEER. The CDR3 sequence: CASSQVVRQETQYF. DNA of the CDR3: TGCGCCAGCAGCCAAGTAGTACGGCAAGAGACCCAGTACTTC.

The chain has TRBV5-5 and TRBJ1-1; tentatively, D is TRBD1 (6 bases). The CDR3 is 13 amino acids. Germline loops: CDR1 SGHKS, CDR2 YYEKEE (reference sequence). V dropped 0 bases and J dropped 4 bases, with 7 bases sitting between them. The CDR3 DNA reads TGTGCCAGCAGCTTGGCAGGGGTCACTGAAGCTTTCTTT. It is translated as CASSLAGVTEAFF.

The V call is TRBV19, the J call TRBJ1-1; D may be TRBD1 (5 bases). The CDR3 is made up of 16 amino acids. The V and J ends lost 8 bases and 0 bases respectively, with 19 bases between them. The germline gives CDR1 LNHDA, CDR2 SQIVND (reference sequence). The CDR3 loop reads CASQRTLTAMNTEAFF. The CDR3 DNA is TGTGCCAGTCAGAGAACCCTGACAGCCATGAACACTGAAGCTTTCTTT.

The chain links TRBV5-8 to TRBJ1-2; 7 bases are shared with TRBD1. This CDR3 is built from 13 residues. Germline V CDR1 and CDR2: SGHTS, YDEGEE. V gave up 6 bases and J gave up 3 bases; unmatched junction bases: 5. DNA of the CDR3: TGTGCCAGCAACCCCGGGACAGACTATGGCTACACCTTC. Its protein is CASNPGTDYGYTF.

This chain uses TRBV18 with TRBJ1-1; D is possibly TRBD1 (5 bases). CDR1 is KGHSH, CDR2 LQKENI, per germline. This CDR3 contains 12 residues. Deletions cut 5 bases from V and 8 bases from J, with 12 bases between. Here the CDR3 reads CASSNRQFEAFF. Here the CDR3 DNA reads TGTGCCAGCTCAAACCGACAGTTCGAAGCTTTCTTT.

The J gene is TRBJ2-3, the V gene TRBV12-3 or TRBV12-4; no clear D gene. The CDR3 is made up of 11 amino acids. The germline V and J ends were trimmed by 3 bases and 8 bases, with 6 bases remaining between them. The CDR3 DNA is TGTGCCAGCAGTTTGGCCACTACGCAGTATTTT. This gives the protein CASSLATTQYF.

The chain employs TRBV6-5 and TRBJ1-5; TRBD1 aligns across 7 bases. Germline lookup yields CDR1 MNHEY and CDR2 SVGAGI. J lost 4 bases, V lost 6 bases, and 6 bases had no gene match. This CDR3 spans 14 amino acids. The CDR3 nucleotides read TGTGCCAGCAGCCAACGGACAGGAAATCAGCCCCAGCATTTT. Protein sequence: CASSQRTGNQPQHF.

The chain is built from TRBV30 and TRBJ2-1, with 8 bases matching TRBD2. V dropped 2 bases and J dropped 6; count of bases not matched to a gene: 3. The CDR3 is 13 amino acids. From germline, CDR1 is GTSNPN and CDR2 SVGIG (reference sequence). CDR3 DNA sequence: TGTGCCTGGAGTAACGGGGGGGCCAATGAGCAGTTCTTC. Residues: CAWSNGGANEQFF.

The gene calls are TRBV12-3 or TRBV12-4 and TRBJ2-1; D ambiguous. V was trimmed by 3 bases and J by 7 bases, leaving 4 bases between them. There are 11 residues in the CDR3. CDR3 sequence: CASSFYNEQFF. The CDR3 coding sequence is TGTGCCAGCAGTTTTTATAATGAGCAGTTCTTC.

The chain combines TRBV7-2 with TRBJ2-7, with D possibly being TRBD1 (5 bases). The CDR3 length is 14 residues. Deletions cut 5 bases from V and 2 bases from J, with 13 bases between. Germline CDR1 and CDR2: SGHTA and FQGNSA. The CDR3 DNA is TGTGCCAGCAGCGTCGACAGTGGGACCTACGAGCAGTACTTC. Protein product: CASSVDSGTYEQYF.

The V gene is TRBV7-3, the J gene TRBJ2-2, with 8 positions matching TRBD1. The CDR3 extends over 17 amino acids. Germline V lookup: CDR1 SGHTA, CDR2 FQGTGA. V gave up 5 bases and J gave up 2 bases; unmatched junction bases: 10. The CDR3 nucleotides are TGTGCCAGCAGCAGAATCGGGCAGGGGGCTAACACCGGGGAGCTGTTTTTT. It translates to CASSRIGQGANTGELFF. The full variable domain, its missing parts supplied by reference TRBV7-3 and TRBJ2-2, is GAGVSQTPSNKVTEKGKYVELRCDPISGHTALYWYRQSLGQGPEFLIYFQGTGAADDSGLPNDRFFAVRPEGSVSTLKIQRTERGDSAVYLCASSRIGQGANTGELFFGEGSRLTVL.

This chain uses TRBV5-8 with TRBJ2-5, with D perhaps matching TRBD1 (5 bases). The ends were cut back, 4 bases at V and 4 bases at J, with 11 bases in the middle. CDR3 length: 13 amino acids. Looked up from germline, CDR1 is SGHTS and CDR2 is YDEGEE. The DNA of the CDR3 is TGTGCCAGCAGCCCTCGCAGGGTAGAGACCCAGTACTTC. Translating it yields CASSPRRVETQYF.